The 22 T cell receptor beta chains reported below all come from one sample, sequenced in a study of cytomegalovirus exposure and HLA in healthy donors. Use of 60 Vbeta and 13 Jbeta primers characterized the PCR. Clones were sequenced by immunoSEQ multiplex PCR, and TCRdb holds only the in-frame ones, with some missing. The sample lists roughly 170,000 clones, less than 80% occurring once. The sequenced sample consisted of PBMCs. All receptors derive from a female donor in good health and CMV-seronegative.

This chain uses TRBV19 with TRBJ1-4; D gene unclear. V was pared by 5 bases and J by 4 bases, with 11 bases between. Germline V lookup: CDR1 LNHDA, CDR2 SQIVND (reference sequence). CDR3 size: 14 residues. The CDR3 loop reads CASSRGLINEKLFF. The CDR3, as DNA: TGTGCCAGTAGTCGCGGACTGATTAATGAAAAACTGTTTTTT.

The chain carries TRBV21-1 and TRBJ2-2; the table's D gene call, TRBD2, was not cross checked with the DNA. TRBV21-1 is designated a pseudogene. CDR3 length: 14 residues. The CDR3, as DNA: TGTGCCAGCAGCAAAGGGAGGGACGGCGGGGAGCTGTTTTTT. It yields the protein CASSKGRDGGELFF.

This chain links TRBV5-4 with TRBJ2-7; D possibly corresponds to TRBD1 (6 bases). The length of the CDR3 is 13 residues. V was shortened by 7 bases and J by 2 bases, with 13 bases between the two germline ends. Germline CDR1 reads SGHNT; CDR2 reads YYREEE (reference sequence). CDR3 bases: TGTGCCAGCGCCCCACCAGGGGCCTACGAGCAGTACTTC. This encodes CASAPPGAYEQYF.

On this clone itself: Compared with germline, one end of the junction differs, possibly owing to a read error. This chain links TRBV5-6 with TRBJ2-6, with 10 nucleotides matching TRBD1. This CDR3 region has 17 residues. Germline V gene sequence: CDR1 SGHDT, CDR2 YYEEEE. This CDR3 reads CASSTRDRGTGANGLTF. CDR3 coding DNA: TGTGCCAGCAGCACCCGGGACAGGGGAACCGGGGCCAACGGCCTGACTTTC.

DNA for the CDR3: TGTGCCAGCAGCGTAGGTCCTACGGGAGGCACTGAAGCTTTCTTT. Its translation is CASSVGPTGGTEAFF. The rearrangement links TRBV9 to TRBJ1-1; D gene unclear. Deletions cut 0 bases from V and 4 bases from J, with 13 bases between. Germline V gene sequence: CDR1 SGDLS, CDR2 YYNGEE. CDR3 length: 15 residues.

J is TRBJ2-7 and V is TRBV5-6; no firm D call. The CDR3 is made up of 13 amino acids. Germline lookup yields CDR1 SGHDT and CDR2 YYEEEE. V was pared by 2 bases and J by 3 bases, with 9 bases between. The CDR3 DNA is TGTGCCAGCAGCTTCTTCTCAGGCTACGAGCAGTACTTC. Translated, it gives CASSFFSGYEQYF. The complete variable domain, with remaining parts taken from reference TRBV5-6 and TRBJ2-7, reads DAGVTQSPTHLIKTRGQQVTLRCSPKSGHDTVSWYQQALGQGPQFIFQYYEEEERQRGNFPDRFSGHQFPNYSSELNVNALLLGDSALYLCASSFFSGYEQYFGPGTRLTVT.

V gene TRBV6-5 combines with J gene TRBJ2-1, with D unresolved. This CDR3 has 14 amino acids. Trimming removed 3 bases at V and 0 bases at J, with 6 bases between. Germline V gene sequence: CDR1 MNHEY, CDR2 SVGAGI. The CDR3 spells CASSYVSSYNEQFF. The CDR3 nucleotides read TGTGCCAGCAGTTATGTTAGCTCCTACAATGAGCAGTTCTTC.

CDR3 coding DNA: TGTGCCATCAGCGGGAAGGGCCCGGGCGGGACCCAGTACTTC. Its translation is CAISGKGPGGTQYF. The chain is built from TRBV10-3 and TRBJ2-5; tentatively, D is TRBD2 (5 bases). Germline-derived CDR1 and CDR2 are ENHRY and SYGVKD. This CDR3 region has 14 residues. V was shortened by 6 bases and J by 7 bases, with 18 bases between the two germline ends.

This chain links TRBV5-4 with TRBJ2-1, with D perhaps TRBD2 (5 bases). Between the trimmed V and J ends, which lost 0 bases and 8 bases, there was a span of 18 bases. Germline CDR1 is SGHNT and CDR2 is YYREEE (reference sequence). This CDR3 spans 16 amino acids. CDR3 loop: CASSLVPGSGEYEQFF. CDR3 nucleotide sequence: TGTGCCAGCAGCTTGGTACCGGGATCCGGCGAATATGAGCAGTTCTTC.

The chain joins TRBV27 to TRBJ1-2, with 9 bases that match TRBD1. V gave up 3 bases and J gave up 8 bases; unmatched junction bases: 10. Germline CDR1 MNHEY, CDR2 SMNVEV (reference sequence). The CDR3 sequence is 15 residues long. CDR3: CASSFRTGVRGGYTF. The DNA of the CDR3 is TGTGCCAGCAGTTTCCGGACAGGGGTCAGGGGGGGCTACACCTTC.

This clone was found a few times. The chain has TRBV6-5 and TRBJ1-2; D perhaps matches TRBD1 (5 bases). V gave up 5 bases and J gave up 4 bases, with 17 bases separating them. The CDR3 is 15 amino acids. Germline CDR1 reads MNHEY; CDR2 reads SVGAGI. The CDR3 nucleotides read TGTGCCAGCAGTGGTGGGCAGCGGGGCAGCTATGGCTACACCTTC. It is translated as CASSGGQRGSYGYTF.

The chain joins TRBV2 to TRBJ1-1, with 7 bases that match TRBD1. This CDR3 region has 14 residues. Germline CDR1 and CDR2: SNHLY and FYNNEI. V gave up 0 bases and J gave up 9 bases; unmatched junction bases: 7. CDR3: CASSEATGQTKAFF. The CDR3 nucleotides read TGTGCCAGCAGTGAAGCGACGGGACAGACAAAAGCTTTCTTT.

The rearrangement links TRBV6-6 to TRBJ2-5; 9 nucleotides agree with TRBD1. The J call is uncertain, as TRBJ2-7 better fits the DNA end. Germline loops: CDR1 MNHNY, CDR2 SVGAGI (reference sequence). The CDR3 is 13 amino acids. The CDR3: CASSFDRGSEQYF. The CDR3 nucleotides are TGTGCCAGCAGTTTCGACAGGGGGTCCGAGCAGTACTTC.

The V gene is TRBV9, the J gene TRBJ1-5, with TRBD1 identical over 9 bases. Germline loops: CDR1 SGDLS, CDR2 YYNGEE. The CDR3 runs to 15 residues. The V gene end was trimmed by 3 bases and the J gene end by 8 bases; junction bases not matched to a gene: 9. The CDR3 protein is CASSARQGGMEPQHF. Here the CDR3 DNA reads TGTGCCAGCAGCGCAAGACAGGGGGGGATGGAGCCCCAGCATTTT.

J is TRBJ2-3 and V is TRBV19; D not certain. Trimming removed 4 bases from V and 4 bases from J, with 15 bases in between. This CDR3 has 15 amino acids. Germline CDR1 LNHDA, CDR2 SQIVND (reference sequence). CDR3 sequence: CASSSTGVRSDTQYF. The CDR3 DNA reads TGTGCCAGTAGTAGTACGGGTGTTAGGTCAGATACGCAGTATTTT.

This clone turned up a few times. The rearrangement uses TRBV28 and TRBJ2-3; tentatively, D is TRBD2 (6 bases). Germline CDR1 reads MDHEN; CDR2 reads SYDVKM. The CDR3 has 17 residues. V was clipped by 7 bases and J by 0 bases, with 20 bases between them. In nucleotides, the CDR3 is TGTGCCAGCAAGGCGGCAGGGTCTAGCGTCAGCACAGATACGCAGTATTTT. It translates to CASKAAGSSVSTDTQYF.

V is TRBV25-1 and J is TRBJ2-7; the D gene is possibly TRBD2 (6 bases). Germline lookup yields CDR1 MGHDK and CDR2 SYGVNS. V gave up 2 bases and J gave up 9 bases, with 14 bases separating them. The CDR3 runs 13 residues. In nucleotides, the CDR3 is TGTGCCAGCAGTGAAGGGACTCCTTTTGGGCAGTACTTC. It translates to CASSEGTPFGQYF.

In its sample, this clone was seen a few times. The V gene is TRBV9, the J gene TRBJ2-1; no clear D gene. There are 15 residues in the CDR3. V was cut by 1 base and J by 2 bases, with 10 bases left in between. Germline V gene sequence: CDR1 SGDLS, CDR2 YYNGEE. CDR3 in amino acids: CASSVIDSPYNEQFF. DNA for the CDR3: TGTGCCAGCAGCGTAATTGATAGCCCCTACAATGAGCAGTTCTTC.

V usage is TRBV16 and J usage is TRBJ2-5, with D possibly being TRBD2 (6 bases). V was pared by 4 bases and J by 4 bases, with 7 bases between. Germline V gene lookup returns CDR1 KGHSY and CDR2 FQNENV. The CDR3 length is 12 residues. The CDR3 DNA follows: TGTGCCAGCAGCCGGGGACTAGAGACCCAGTACTTC. As protein: CASSRGLETQYF.

The chain links TRBV7-2 to TRBJ2-7, with TRBD1 as a possible D gene (6 bases). CDR3 length equals 14 residues. Germline assignment: CDR1 SGHTA and CDR2 FQGNSA. Trimming pared 2 bases from V and 2 bases from J, leaving 10 bases between. Here the CDR3 DNA reads TGTGCCAGCAGCTTATCTGGGGGCACCTACGAGCAGTACTTC. Its protein product is CASSLSGGTYEQYF.

The chain recombines TRBV5-8 with TRBJ1-1; D is undetermined. There are 13 residues in the CDR3. Germline V gene lookup returns CDR1 SGHTS and CDR2 YDEGEE. V was trimmed by 3 bases and J by 0 bases, leaving 6 bases between them. Here the CDR3 reads CASSWEMNTEAFF. CDR3 in DNA: TGTGCCAGCAGCTGGGAGATGAACACTGAAGCTTTCTTT.

This clone was counted a single time. The gene calls are TRBV5-1 and TRBJ2-4, with TRBD1 identical over 8 bases. After removal of 4 bases from V and 7 bases from J, the junction contained 10 bases not matched to a gene. Looked up from germline, CDR1 is SGHRS and CDR2 is YFSETQ. The CDR3 extends over 15 amino acids. The CDR3 sequence: CASSPRTGSINIQYF. CDR3 nucleotides: TGCGCCAGCAGCCCGAGGACAGGGTCGATTAACATTCAGTACTTC. The variable domain in full, completed from reference TRBV5-1 and TRBJ2-4, reads KAGVTQTPRYLIKTRGQQVTLSCSPISGHRSVSWYQQTPGQGLQFLFEYFSETQRNKGNFPGRFSGRQFSNSRSEMNVSTLELGDSALYLCASSPRTGSINIQYFGAGTRLSVL.